What follows describes a single TCR beta chain. The record originates from a study of shared clonotypes between healthy human individuals. Profiling relied on immunoSEQ multiplex PCR, and the TCRdb table lists in-frame clones only, not all of them. The table includes about 1.1 million clones, approximately 75% detected once. CDR1 is SGHAT, CDR2 FQNNGV, per germline. This CDR3 is built from 16 residues. Trimming pared 1 base from V and 4 bases from J, leaving 16 bases between. The source of this sequence is a man younger than 30 in good health. Some clones in this sample may be carry-over from other donors' samples. Sequenced: memory CD4+ T cells from PBMCs. The subset here: CD45RA-negative fraction. The rearrangement links TRBV11-2 to TRBJ1-1; tentatively, D is TRBD1 (6 bases). This CDR3 is CASSLGEGQGPTEAFF. CDR3 DNA: TGTGCCAGCAGCTTAGGGGAGGGGCAGGGGCCCACTGAAGCTTTCTTT. Complete variable domain (other parts from reference TRBV11-2 and TRBJ1-1): EAGVAQSPRYKIIEKRQSVAFWCNPISGHATLYWYQQILGQGPKLLIQFQNNGVVDDSQLPKDRFSAERLKGVDSTLKIQPAKLEDSAVYLCASSLGEGQGPTEAFFGQGTRLTVV.